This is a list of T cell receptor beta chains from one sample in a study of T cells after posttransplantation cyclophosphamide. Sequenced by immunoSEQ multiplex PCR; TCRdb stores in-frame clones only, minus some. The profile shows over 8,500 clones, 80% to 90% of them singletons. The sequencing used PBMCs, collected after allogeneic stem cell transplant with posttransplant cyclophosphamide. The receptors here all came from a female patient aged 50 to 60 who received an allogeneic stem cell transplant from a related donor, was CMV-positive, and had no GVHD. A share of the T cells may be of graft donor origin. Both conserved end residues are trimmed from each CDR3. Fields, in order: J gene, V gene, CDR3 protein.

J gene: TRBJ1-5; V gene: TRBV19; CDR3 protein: ASHLDNDQPQH
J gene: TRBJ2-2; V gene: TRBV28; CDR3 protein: ASSPHSLANTGELF
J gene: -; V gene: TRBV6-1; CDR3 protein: ASRRQQGPGSEQY
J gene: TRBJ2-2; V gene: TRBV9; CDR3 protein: ASSEGQGGSTGELF
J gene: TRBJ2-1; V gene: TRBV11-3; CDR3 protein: ASSLEGDNEQF
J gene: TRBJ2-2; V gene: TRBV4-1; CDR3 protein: ASSRHPNAGELF
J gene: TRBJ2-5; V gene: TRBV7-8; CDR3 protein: ASSLQVNVESPKETQY
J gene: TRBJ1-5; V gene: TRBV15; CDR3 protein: ATSAPGQSGNQPQH
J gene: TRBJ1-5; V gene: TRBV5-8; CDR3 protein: ASSLVVSGTPQH
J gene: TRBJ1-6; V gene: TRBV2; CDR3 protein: ASSVGGGSPLH
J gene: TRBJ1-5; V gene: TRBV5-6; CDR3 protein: ASSSDRGRIVQPQH
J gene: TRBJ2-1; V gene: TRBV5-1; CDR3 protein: ASSLALAGTGGNNEQF
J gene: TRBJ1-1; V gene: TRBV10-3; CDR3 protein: AISESIRGIDEAF
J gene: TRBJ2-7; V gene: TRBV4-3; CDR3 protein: ASSHSGTGETYEQY
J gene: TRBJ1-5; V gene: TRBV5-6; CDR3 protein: ASSLRSNQPQH
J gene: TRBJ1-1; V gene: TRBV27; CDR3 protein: ARPRGHTEAF
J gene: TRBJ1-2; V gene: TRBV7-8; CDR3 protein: ASSPQGLDGYT
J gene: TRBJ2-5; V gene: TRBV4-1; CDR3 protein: ASSRRDRETQY
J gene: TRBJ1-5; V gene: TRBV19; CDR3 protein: ASSSGANSNQPQH
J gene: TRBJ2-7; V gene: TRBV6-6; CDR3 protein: ASRTSLAGGLYEQY
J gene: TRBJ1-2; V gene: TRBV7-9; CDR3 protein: ASSPLGEGYGYT
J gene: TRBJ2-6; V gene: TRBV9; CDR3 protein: ASSVTGTGVGANVLT
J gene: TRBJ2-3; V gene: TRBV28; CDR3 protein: ASSNRPLGTDTQY
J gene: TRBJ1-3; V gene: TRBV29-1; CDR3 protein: SVETVSGNTIY
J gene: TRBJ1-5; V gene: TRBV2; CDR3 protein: ASSATGTGVQPQH
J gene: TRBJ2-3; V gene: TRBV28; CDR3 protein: ASSIRLAGRVTDTQY
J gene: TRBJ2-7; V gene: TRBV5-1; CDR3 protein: ASSFNRDHEQY
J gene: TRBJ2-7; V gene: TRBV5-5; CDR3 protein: ASSSRQGRGVYEQY
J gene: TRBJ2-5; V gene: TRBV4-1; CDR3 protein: ASSQDLTSGYQETQY
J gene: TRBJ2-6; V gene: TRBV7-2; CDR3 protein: ASSYGAPGANVLT
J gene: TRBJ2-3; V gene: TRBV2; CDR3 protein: ASSVPLTDTQY
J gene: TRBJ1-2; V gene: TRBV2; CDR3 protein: ASRKEGLAPHYGYT
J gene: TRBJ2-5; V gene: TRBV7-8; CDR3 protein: ASSSRGRTAETQY
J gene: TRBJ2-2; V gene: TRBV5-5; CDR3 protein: ASSPRDSNSGELF
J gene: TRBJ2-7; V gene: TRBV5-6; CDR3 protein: ASSMGLAGNYFTYEQY
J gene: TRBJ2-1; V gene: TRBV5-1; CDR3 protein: ASSSGTSYNEQF
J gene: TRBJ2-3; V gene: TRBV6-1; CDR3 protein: ASSEVGGGVTDTQY
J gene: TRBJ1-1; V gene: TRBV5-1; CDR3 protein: ASSSGQPNTEAF
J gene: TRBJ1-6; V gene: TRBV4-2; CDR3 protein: ASSSTIAANSPLH
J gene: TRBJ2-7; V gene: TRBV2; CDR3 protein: ASSESSGWYEQY
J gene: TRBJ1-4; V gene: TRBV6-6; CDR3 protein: ASSLPPSPGKLF
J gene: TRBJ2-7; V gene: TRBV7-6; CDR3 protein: ASSLAGQREQY
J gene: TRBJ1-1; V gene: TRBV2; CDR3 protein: ASHTGYTEAF
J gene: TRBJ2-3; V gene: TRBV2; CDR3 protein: ASIATSGGADTQY
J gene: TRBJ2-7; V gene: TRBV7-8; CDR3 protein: AGSLEGRGYYEQY
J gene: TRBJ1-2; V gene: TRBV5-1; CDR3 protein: ASSLAGTGWTPYGYT
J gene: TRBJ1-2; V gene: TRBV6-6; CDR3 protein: ASSRTGGNYGYT
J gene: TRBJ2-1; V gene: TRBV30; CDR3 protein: AWSVLPSEQF
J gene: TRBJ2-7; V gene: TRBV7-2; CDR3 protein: ASSLDGGGYEQY
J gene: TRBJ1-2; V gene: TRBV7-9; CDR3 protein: ASSLAAPNYGYT
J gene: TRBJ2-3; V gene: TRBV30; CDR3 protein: AWSVKWVASGGAADTQY
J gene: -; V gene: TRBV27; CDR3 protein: ASSNLNPGQGNIQY
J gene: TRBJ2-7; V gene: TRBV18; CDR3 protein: ASSPPGRVRDEQY
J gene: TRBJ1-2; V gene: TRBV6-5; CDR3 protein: ASSYRGIELDGYT
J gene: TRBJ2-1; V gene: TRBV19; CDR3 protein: ASSITGTGASNEQF
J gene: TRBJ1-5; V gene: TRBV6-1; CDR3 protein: ASSEADTGHLTQPQH
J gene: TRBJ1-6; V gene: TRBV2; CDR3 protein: ASSDGFRGSSYNSPLH